Listed below are T cell receptor beta chains from one sample, sequenced in a study of beta chain features in type 1 diabetes. Using immunoSEQ multiplex PCR, the repertoire was profiled, and TCRdb retains in-frame clones only, with some absent. The data contain 110,000 to 150,000 clones, less than 9% of them seen just once; the ten biggest clones take up around 1.3%. Sequences were obtained from central memory CD4+ T cells from blood. These receptors originate from a woman aged 25 to 39 in good health. Each CDR3 is given with its conserved first and last residue. The D gene is left open where the match is weak. The size entry is marked missing in some rows and otherwise reads once, few, many or a size class.

>TRBV6-5|TRBD2|few|TRBJ2-5
TGTGCCAGCGGGCTCGGGGGGGAACAAGAGACCCAGTACTTC
CASGLGGEQETQYF
>TRBV5-4|NA|NA|TRBJ2-3
TGCGCCAGCAGCCAGTACAACACAGATACGCAGTATTTT
CASSQYNTDTQYF
>TRBV10-3|NA|NA|TRBJ1-1
TGTGCCATCAGTCAGCAACAGGGTGTGCCGGCTGAAGCTTTCTTT
CAISQQQGVPAEAFF
>TRBV28|TRBD1|NA|TRBJ2-5
TGTGCCAGTCAGGACAGGGGGGCAGAGACCCAGTACTTC
CASQDRGAETQYF
>TRBV5-4|TRBD1|few|TRBJ2-1
TGTGCCAGCAGCTTGGGGGGACAGTCCTACAATGAGCAGTTCTTC
CASSLGGQSYNEQFF
>TRBV2|NA|NA|TRBJ1-1
TGTGCCAGCAGGCCGGAGACTGAAGCTTTCTTT
CASRPETEAFF
>TRBV29-1|TRBD2|many|TRBJ2-3
TGCAGCGCCGATAGCGGGAAATCGAATACGCAGTATTTT
CSADSGKSNTQYF
>TRBV4-2|TRBD1|NA|TRBJ1-5
TGTGCCAGCAGTCAGACAGGGGACCCAAACCAGCCCCAGCATTTT
CASSQTGDPNQPQHF
>TRBV28|NA|few|TRBJ2-5
TGTGCCAGCAGTTTAGGGGGCCAAGGAGAGACCCAGTACTTC
CASSLGGQGETQYF
>TRBV11-2|TRBD1|NA|TRBJ2-7
TGTGCCAGCAGCGGCCGGGACAGGGGTTTCGAGCAGTACTTC
CASSGRDRGFEQYF
>TRBV12-5|NA|few|TRBJ2-1
TGTGCTAGTGGTCCCGGGCAGGGACAAAACAATGAGCAGTTCTTC
CASGPGQGQNNEQFF
>TRBV11-2|NA|few|TRBJ1-5
TGTGCCAGCAGCGCAACAGGGTATCAGCCCCAGCATTTT
CASSATGYQPQHF
>TRBV11-2|NA|many|TRBJ2-5
TGTGCCAGCAGCGGAGCCTATCAAGAGACCCAGTACTTC
CASSGAYQETQYF
>TRBV15|TRBD2|NA|TRBJ2-1
TGTGCCACCAGCAGAAGAACGGTGTCTAGCGGGAGCAATGAGCAGTTCTTC
CATSRRTVSSGSNEQFF
>TRBV5-1|TRBD2|NA|TRBJ2-7
TGCGCCAGCAGCACAGAGGTAGCGGGAGAGACCTACGAGCAGTACTTC
CASSTEVAGETYEQYF
>TRBV12-5|TRBD1|NA|TRBJ2-5
TGTGCTAGTGGTAACGGACAGGGAGAGACCCAGTACTTC
CASGNGQGETQYF
>TRBV29-1|TRBD1|many|TRBJ2-5
TGCAGCGCCCGGACAGGGGGCGGAGAGACCCAGTACTTC
CSARTGGGETQYF
>TRBV9|NA|NA|TRBJ2-2
TGTGCCAGCAGCGTTGGGGCGTACGCGAACACCGGGGAGCTGTTTTTT
CASSVGAYANTGELFF
>TRBV4-2|NA|NA|TRBJ1-1
TGTGCCAGCAGCCAAGAGGCCAGGGGGAACACTGAAGCTTTCTTT
CASSQEARGNTEAFF
>TRBV6-5|NA|NA|TRBJ1-1
TGTGCCAGCAGTTACACCGGGGGTACTGAAGCTTTCTTT
CASSYTGGTEAFF
>TRBV7-3|NA|NA|TRBJ2-7
TGTGCCAGCAGCCCCGCGGTCACTAACTACGAGCAGTACTTC
CASSPAVTNYEQYF
>TRBV28|TRBD1|NA|TRBJ1-5
TGTGCCAGCACCCTATTGGGGACAGGGGGCCTCAATCAGCCCCAGCATTTT
CASTLLGTGGLNQPQHF
>TRBV5-4|TRBD1|NA|TRBJ1-1
TGTGCCAGCAGCCTCGGGACAGCGATGAACACTGAAGCTTTCTTT
CASSLGTAMNTEAFF
>TRBV19|TRBD1|NA|TRBJ2-5
TGTGCCAGTAGTATAACACAGGGGGCAGGAAAGACCCAGTACTTC
CASSITQGAGKTQYF
>TRBV7-6|NA|few|TRBJ2-5
TGTGCCAGCAGCCGCTCTAGCAACCAAGAGACCCAGTACTTC
CASSRSSNQETQYF
>TRBV7-3|NA|few|TRBJ2-1
TGTGCCAGCAGCCCGACCGGGACTGGGGACAATGAGCAGTTCTTC
CASSPTGTGDNEQFF
>TRBV6-6|TRBD2|many|TRBJ2-3
TGTGCCAGCAGTCCTCTAGCGGACAGCACAGATACGCAGTATTTT
CASSPLADSTDTQYF
>TRBV6-1|NA|few|TRBJ2-1
TGTGCCAGCAGTGACCCGGGCAGGGGTTCCTACAATGAGCAGTTCTTC
CASSDPGRGSYNEQFF
>TRBV12-5|TRBD1|few|TRBJ2-2
TGTGCTAGTGGTTTGGGGGACAGGGACACCGGGGAGCTGTTTTTT
CASGLGDRDTGELFF
>TRBV7-9|NA|many|TRBJ2-1
TGTGCCAGCAGCTTACGCGGGCTCGCTAGCTCCTACAATGAGCAGTTCTTC
CASSLRGLASSYNEQFF
>TRBV5-1|NA|NA|TRBJ2-7
TGCGCCAGCAGTGAGGTTAGCTCCTACGAGCAGTACTTC
CASSEVSSYEQYF
>TRBV7-2|TRBD2|NA|TRBJ2-4
TGTGCCAGCAGCCCCTCCCGCGCTAGCGGGAGGTTGGGCAAAAACATTCAGTACTTC
CASSPSRASGRLGKNIQYF
>TRBV9|NA|NA|TRBJ2-5
TGTGCCAGCAGCGTGGGTAATGGGGGGGAGACCCAGTACTTC
CASSVGNGGETQYF
>TRBV5-1|TRBD2|NA|TRBJ2-3
TGCGCCAGCAGCCCCGGACTAGCGGGAGAGGTGGATACGCAGTATTTT
CASSPGLAGEVDTQYF
>TRBV5-5|TRBD1|many|TRBJ2-5
TGTGCCAGCAGACGCGGACAGGGCGAGGAGACCCAGTACTTC
CASRRGQGEETQYF
>TRBV4-3|TRBD1|NA|TRBJ1-5
TGCGCCAGCAGCTCGGACAGGGGGGGCAATCAGCCCCAGCATTTT
CASSSDRGGNQPQHF
>TRBV6-6|NA|NA|TRBJ2-7
TGTGCCACCACAGCCGGCTACAGCTCCTACGAGCAGTACTTC
CATTAGYSSYEQYF
>TRBV7-8|TRBD2|few|TRBJ2-3
TGTGCCAGCAGCTTGGGTTCCCTAGCGGGAGGGCCAAATACGCAGTATTTT
CASSLGSLAGGPNTQYF
>TRBV18|NA|NA|TRBJ1-1
TGTGCCAGCTCACCACAGACAGACACTGAAGCTTTCTTT
CASSPQTDTEAFF
>TRBV27|NA|NA|TRBJ1-5
TGTGCCAGCAGCCCTACTGAAGGCGGATTCCAGCCCCAGCATTTT
CASSPTEGGFQPQHF
>TRBV28|TRBD2|NA|TRBJ2-1
TGTGCCAGCAGTTTAGGGACTAGCGGGAGGGCTGAGCAGTTCTTC
CASSLGTSGRAEQFF